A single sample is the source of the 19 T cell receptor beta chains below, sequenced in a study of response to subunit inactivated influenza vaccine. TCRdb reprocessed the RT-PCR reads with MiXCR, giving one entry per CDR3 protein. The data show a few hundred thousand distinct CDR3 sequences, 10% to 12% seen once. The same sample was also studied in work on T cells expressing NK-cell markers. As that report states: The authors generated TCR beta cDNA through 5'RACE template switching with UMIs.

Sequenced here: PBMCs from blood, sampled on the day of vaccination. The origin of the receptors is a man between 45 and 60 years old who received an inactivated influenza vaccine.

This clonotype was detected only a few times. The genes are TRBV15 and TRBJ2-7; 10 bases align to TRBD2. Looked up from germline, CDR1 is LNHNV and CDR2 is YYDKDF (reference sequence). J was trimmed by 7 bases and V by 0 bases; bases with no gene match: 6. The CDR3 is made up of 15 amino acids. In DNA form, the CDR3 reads TGTGCCACCAGCAGAGATCCCCTAGCGGGAGTGGAGCAGTACTTC. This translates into CATSRDPLAGVEQYF.

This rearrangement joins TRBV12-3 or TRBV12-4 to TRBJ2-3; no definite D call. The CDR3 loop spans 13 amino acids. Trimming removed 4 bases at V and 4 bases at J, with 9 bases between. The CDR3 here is CASSYALADTQYF. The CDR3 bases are TGTGCCAGCAGTTACGCACTCGCAGATACGCAGTATTTT.

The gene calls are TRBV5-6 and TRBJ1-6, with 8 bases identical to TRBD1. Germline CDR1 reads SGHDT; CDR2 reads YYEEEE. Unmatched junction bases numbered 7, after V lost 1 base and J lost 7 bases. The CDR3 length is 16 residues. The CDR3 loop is CASSLIGTGKNSPLHF. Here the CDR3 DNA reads TGTGCCAGCAGCTTGATCGGGACAGGAAAGAATTCACCCCTCCACTTT.

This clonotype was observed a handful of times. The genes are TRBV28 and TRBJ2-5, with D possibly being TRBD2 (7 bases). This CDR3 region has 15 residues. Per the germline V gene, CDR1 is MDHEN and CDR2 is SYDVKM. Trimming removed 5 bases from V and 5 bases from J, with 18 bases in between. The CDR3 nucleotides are TGTGCCAGCAGTACCACGGGGGGCAATTCGGAGACCCAGTACTTC. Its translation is CASSTTGGNSETQYF.

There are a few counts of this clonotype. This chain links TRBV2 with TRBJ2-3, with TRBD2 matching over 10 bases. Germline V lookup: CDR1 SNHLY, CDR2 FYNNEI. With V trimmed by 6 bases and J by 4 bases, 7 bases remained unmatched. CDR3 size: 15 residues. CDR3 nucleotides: TGTGCCAGCAGCGGGGGGACTAGCGTCGCAGATACGCAGTATTTT. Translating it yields CASSGGTSVADTQYF.

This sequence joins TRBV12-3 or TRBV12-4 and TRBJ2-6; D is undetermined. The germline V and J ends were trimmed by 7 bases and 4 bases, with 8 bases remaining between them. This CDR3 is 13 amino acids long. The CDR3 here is CASTLGGANVLTF. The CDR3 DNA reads TGTGCCAGCACCCTAGGAGGGGCCAACGTCCTGACTTTC.

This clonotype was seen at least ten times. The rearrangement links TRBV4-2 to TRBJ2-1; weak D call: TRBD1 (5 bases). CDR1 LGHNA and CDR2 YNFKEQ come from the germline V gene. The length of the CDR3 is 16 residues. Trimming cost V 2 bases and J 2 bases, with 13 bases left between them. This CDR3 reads CASSQRTSITYNEQFF. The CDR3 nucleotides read TGTGCCAGCAGCCAACGGACATCCATAACCTACAATGAGCAGTTCTTC.

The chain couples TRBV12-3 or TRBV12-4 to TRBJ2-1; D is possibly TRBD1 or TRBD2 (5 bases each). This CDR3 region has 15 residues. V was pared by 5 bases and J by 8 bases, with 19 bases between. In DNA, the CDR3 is TGTGCCAGCAGTAGGGACCAAAGATATAGGGATGAGCAGTTCTTC. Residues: CASSRDQRYRDEQFF.

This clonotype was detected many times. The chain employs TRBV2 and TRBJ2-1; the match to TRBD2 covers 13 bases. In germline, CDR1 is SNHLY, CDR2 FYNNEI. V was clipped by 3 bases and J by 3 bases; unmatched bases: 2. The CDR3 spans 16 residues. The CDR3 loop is CASSDRLAGGYNEQFF. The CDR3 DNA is TGTGCCAGCAGTGATCGACTAGCGGGGGGCTACAATGAGCAGTTCTTC.

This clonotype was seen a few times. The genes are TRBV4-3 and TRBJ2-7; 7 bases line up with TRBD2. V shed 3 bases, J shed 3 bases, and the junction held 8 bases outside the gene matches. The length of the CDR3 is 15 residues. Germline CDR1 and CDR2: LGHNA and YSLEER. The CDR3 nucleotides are TGCGCCAGCAGCCACGGGGTAGCGGGCAACTACGAGCAGTACTTC. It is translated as CASSHGVAGNYEQYF.

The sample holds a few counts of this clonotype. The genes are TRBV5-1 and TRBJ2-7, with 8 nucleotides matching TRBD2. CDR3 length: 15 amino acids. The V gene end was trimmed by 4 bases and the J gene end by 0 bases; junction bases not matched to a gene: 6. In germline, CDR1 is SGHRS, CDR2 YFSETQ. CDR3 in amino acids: CASSELAGSSYEQYF. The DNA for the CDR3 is TGCGCCAGCAGCGAATTAGCGGGGTCCTCCTACGAGCAGTACTTC. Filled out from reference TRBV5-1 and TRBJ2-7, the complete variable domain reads KAGVTQTPRYLIKTRGQQVTLSCSPISGHRSVSWYQQTPGQGLQFLFEYFSETQRNKGNFPGRFSGRQFSNSRSEMNVSTLELGDSALYLCASSELAGSSYEQYFGPGTRLTVT.

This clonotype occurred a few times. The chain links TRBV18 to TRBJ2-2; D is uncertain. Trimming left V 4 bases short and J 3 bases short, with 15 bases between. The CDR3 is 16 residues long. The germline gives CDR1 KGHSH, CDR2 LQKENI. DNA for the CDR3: TGTGCCAGCTCACGCTCGAACGGGTTTGACACCGGGGAGCTGTTTTTT. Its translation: CASSRSNGFDTGELFF.

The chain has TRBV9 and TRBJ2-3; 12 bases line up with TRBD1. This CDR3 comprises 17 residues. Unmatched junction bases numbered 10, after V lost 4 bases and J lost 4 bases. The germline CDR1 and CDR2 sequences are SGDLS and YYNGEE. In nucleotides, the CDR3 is TGTGCCAGCAGCCCCAGCGGCGGGACAGGGGGCTCAGATACGCAGTATTTT. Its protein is CASSPSGGTGGSDTQYF.

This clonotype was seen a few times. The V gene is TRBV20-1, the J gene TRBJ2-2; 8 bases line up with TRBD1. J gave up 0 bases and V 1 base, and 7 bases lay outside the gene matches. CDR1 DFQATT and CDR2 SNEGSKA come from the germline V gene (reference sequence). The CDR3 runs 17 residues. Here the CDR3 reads CSARGQGTIANTGELFF. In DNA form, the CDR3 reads TGCAGTGCTAGAGGACAGGGGACGATCGCGAACACCGGGGAGCTGTTTTTT.

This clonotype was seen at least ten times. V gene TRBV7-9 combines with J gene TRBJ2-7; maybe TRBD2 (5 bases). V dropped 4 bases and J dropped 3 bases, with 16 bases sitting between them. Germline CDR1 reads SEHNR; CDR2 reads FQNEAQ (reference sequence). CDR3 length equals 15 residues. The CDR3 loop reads CASSSSGSAIYEQYF. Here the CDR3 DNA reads TGTGCCAGCAGCTCGTCGGGAAGCGCTATCTACGAGCAGTACTTC.

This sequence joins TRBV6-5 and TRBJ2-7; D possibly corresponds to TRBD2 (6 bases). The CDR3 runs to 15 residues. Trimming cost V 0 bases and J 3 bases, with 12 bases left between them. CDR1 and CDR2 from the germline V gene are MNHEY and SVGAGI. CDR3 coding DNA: TGTGCCAGCAGTTACTCGACTAGTCAATACTACGAGCAGTACTTC. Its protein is CASSYSTSQYYEQYF.

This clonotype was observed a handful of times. The CDR3 DNA reads as TGTGCCAGTAAAAATCCCTCAGGGGGCATCGCCACTGAAGCTTTCTTT. Amino acid sequence: CASKNPSGGIATEAFF. The chain has TRBV19 and TRBJ1-1; 8 bases match TRBD1. CDR3 length: 16 amino acids. CDR1 and CDR2 (germline): LNHDA, SQIVND (reference sequence). The junction had 14 bases not matched to a gene; V was cut back by 7 bases and J by 4 bases. The whole variable domain, remainder taken from reference TRBV19 and TRBJ1-1, is DGGITQSPKYLFRKEGQNVTLSCEQNLNHDAMYWYRQDPGQGLRLIYYSQIVNDFQKGDIAEGYSVSREKKESFPLTVTSAQKNPTAFYLCASKNPSGGIATEAFFGQGTRLTVV.

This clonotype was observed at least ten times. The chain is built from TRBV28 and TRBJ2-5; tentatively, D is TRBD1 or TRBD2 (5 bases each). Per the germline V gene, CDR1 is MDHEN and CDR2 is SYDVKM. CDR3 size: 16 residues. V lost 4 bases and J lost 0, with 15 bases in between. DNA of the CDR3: TGTGCCAGCAGTTCGCCGGGACGGAGGTACCAAGAGACCCAGTACTTC. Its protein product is CASSSPGRRYQETQYF.

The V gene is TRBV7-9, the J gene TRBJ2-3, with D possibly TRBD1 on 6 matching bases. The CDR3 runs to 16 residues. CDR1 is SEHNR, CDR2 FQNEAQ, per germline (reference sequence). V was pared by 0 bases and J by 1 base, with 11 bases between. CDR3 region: CASSLAGYRGTDTQYF. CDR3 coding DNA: TGTGCCAGCAGCTTAGCAGGTTACAGGGGCACAGATACGCAGTATTTT.